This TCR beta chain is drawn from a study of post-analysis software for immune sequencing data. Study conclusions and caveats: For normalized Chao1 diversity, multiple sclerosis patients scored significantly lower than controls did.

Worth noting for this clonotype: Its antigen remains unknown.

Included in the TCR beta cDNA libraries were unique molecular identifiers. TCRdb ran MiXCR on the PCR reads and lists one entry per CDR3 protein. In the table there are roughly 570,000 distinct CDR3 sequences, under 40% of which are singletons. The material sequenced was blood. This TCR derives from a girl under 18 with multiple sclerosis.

CDR3 loop: CASSIPGTGSGSSTDTQYF. CDR3 in DNA: TGTGCCAGCAGCATCCCGGGGACAGGGTCGGGCTCTAGCACAGATACGCAGTATTTT. The V gene is TRBV28, the J gene TRBJ2-3; 9 bases are shared with TRBD1. V trimming: 6 bases; J trimming: 0 bases; junction bases outside the gene matches: 16. This CDR3 comprises 19 residues. Germline-derived CDR1 and CDR2 are MDHEN and SYDVKM.